There are a few counts of the clone carrying this T cell receptor (beta chain). The antigen is undetermined. A universal primer site and UMIs were added as TCR cDNA was made by 5'RACE template switching. TCRdb fed the 5' RACE reads into MiXCR, producing one record per CDR3 protein. The table shows about 260,000 distinct CDR3 sequences, with over 3% occurring only once. This sample is drawn from a study of T cells after yellow fever vaccination. Turning to the study itself: When fractions had low cell numbers, they were prepared with SMART-Seq v4 Ultra Low Input.

Overall study findings and caveats: Once the booster was given, most primary-vaccination clones reappeared, at about 97% for CD4 and over 85% for CD8.

Looked up from germline, CDR1 is LNHNV and CDR2 is YYDKDF (reference sequence). V lost 3 bases to trimming and J lost 3 bases, with 11 bases between them. The CDR3 covers 14 residues. The source of this sequence is a man aged 18 to 30 who received the YFV17D yellow fever vaccine. Here the sequenced sample was PBMCs, taken 15 days after the yellow fever booster vaccination. The chain recombines TRBV15 with TRBJ1-1; tentative D call: TRBD1 (5 bases). CDR3 amino acids: CATSREPQDTEAFF. The DNA of the CDR3 is TGTGCCACCAGCAGGGAACCACAGGACACTGAAGCTTTCTTT. Supplemented by reference TRBV15 and TRBJ1-1, the full variable domain reads DAMVIQNPRYQVTQFGKPVTLSCSQTLNHNVMYWYQQKSSQAPKLLFHYYDKDFNNEADTPDNFQSRRPNTSFCFLDIRSPGLGDTAMYLCATSREPQDTEAFFGQGTRLTVV.